The 4 T cell receptor beta chains listed next were all sequenced from one sample in a study of control samples from healthy donors and cancer patients. Measured with immunoSEQ multiplex PCR; TCRdb has only the in-frame clones, and not every one. The sample has under 200,000 clones; approximately 86% are singletons. The sequencing sample was made of blood. These receptors originate from a woman in her 30s in good health.

The chain has TRBV7-9 and TRBJ1-6; D is possibly TRBD1 (5 bases). This CDR3 contains 18 residues. V lost 4 bases and J lost 0, with 16 bases in between. Germline V gives CDR1 SEHNR, CDR2 FQNEAQ (reference sequence). The CDR3, as DNA: TGTGCCAGCAGCTCACGAGGCGGGGGGAGCTCCTATAATTCACCCCTCCACTTT. This gives the protein CASSSRGGGSSYNSPLHF. The full variable domain, completed using reference TRBV7-9 and TRBJ1-6, is DTGVSQNPRHKITKRGQNVTFRCDPISEHNRLYWYRQTLGQGPEFLTYFQNEAQLEKSRLLSDRFSAERPKGSFSTLEIQRTEQGDSAMYLCASSSRGGGSSYNSPLHFGNGTRLTVT.

Only a few counts were recorded for this clone. The junction differs from germline at one of its ends, possibly a read error. The chain couples TRBV20-1 to TRBJ2-7, with a weak D call TRBD2 (6 bases). CDR1 and CDR2 from the germline V gene are DFQATT and SNEGSKA (reference sequence). The CDR3 length is 11 residues. CDR3 sequence: CSASLWGGMSF. CDR3 DNA sequence: TGCAGTGCTAGCCTCTGGGGCGGGATGAGCTTC.

This clone has a handful of counts. The CDR3: CASSSPSGSGETQYF. CDR3 nucleotide sequence: TGTGCCAGCAGTTCACCTAGCGGGAGTGGGGAGACCCAGTACTTC. The gene calls are TRBV25-1 and TRBJ2-5, with TRBD2 identical over 10 bases. The germline V gene encodes CDR1 MGHDK and CDR2 SYGVNS. This CDR3 comprises 15 residues. The V and J ends lost 5 bases and 5 bases, in that order; junction bases with no gene match: 8.

This rearrangement joins TRBV5-8 to TRBJ1-3, with 7 bases matching TRBD1. The CDR3 totals 16 residues. Germline V gene data show CDR1 as SGHTS and CDR2 as YDEGEE. Trimming removed 2 bases from V and 3 bases from J; junction bases left unmatched: 8. CDR3 sequence (DNA): TGTGCCAGCAGCTTAAGACCGACAGGGTATGGAAACACCATATATTTT. It specifies CASSLRPTGYGNTIYF.